This note documents a single TCR beta chain sequence. Its cognate antigen is unknown. An input of about 0.5 to 1 ug of RNA was subjected to reverse transcription using random hexamers. Each CDR3 protein is one row after TCRdb ran MiXCR on the immunoSEQ multiplex PCR reads. The table shows around 170,000 distinct CDR3 sequences, with 95% occurring only once. This sample stems from a study of CD8 T cells in Susac syndrome. Overall study: When blood was collected, patients with Susac syndrome were therapy-naive, were taking corticosteroids, or were receiving intravenous immunoglobulin alone. Whole-study results and caveats: The total CD8+ repertoires yielded 15 to 20 Susac-specific public clones and the CD8+ TEMRA repertoires yielded a few. The greatest CD8+ clonal expansion in Susac occurred in TEMRA cells and in active patients.

TEMRA cells were FACS-enriched, while CD8+ and CD4+ T cells were negatively isolated. Looked up from germline, CDR1 is MNHEY and CDR2 is SVGEGT. V was cut by 3 bases and J by 1 base, with 13 bases left in between. This CDR3 is built from 15 residues. The chain is built from TRBV6-2 or TRBV6-3 and TRBJ2-7; D might be TRBD1 or TRBD2, each matching 5 bases. This receptor was obtained from a human donor with Susac syndrome. Sequencing input: CD8+ T cells from PBMCs. In DNA, the CDR3 is TGTGCCAGCAGTTATTTAGTTGGGGGTTCCTACGAGCAGTACTTC. This gives the protein CASSYLVGGSYEQYF.